This TCR beta chain was recorded in a study of blood T cell repertoires in COVID-19. The table came from immunoSEQ multiplex PCR; TCRdb's copy has only in-frame clones and leaves some out. Here the sample spans 230,000 or so clones, around 91% being singletons. The CDR3 totals 14 residues. The ends lost 3 bases at V and 4 bases at J; junction bases unmatched: 4. Looked up from germline, CDR1 is SGHVS and CDR2 is FQNEAQ. The rearrangement links TRBV7-8 to TRBJ2-7, with TRBD1 matching 9 bases. The sequence was obtained from a woman aged 55-75 years with COVID-19, enrolled during active disease. Input material: peripheral blood. This chain's CDR3 is CASSLAGTGYEQYF. Here the CDR3 DNA reads TGTGCCAGCAGCTTGGCCGGGACAGGGTACGAGCAGTACTTC.